This is a list of T cell receptor beta chains from one sample in a study of cytomegalovirus exposure and HLA in healthy donors. Profiled with immunoSEQ multiplex PCR; TCRdb holds only in-frame clones, not every one. The data show 150,000 to 200,000 clones, around 78% seen once. The sample was PBMCs. The receptors here all came from a woman aged 40 to 55 in good health and CMV-seropositive. Both conserved end residues are part of each CDR3. A D gene is named only where the DNA matches it firmly. Some rows have no size entry. The others give once, few or many, or a class for an expanded clone.

v_gene	abundance	d_gene	j_gene	CDR3nt	CDR3aa
TRBV5-4	few	TRBD2	TRBJ2-1	TGTGCCAGCACCCTGGGGTCCGGGGGGGCGAATGAGCAGTTCTTC	CASTLGSGGANEQFF
TRBV28	.	.	TRBJ1-6	TGTGCCAGCACCCGACGGGGGGTAGGTAATTCACCCCTCCACTTT	CASTRRGVGNSPLHF
TRBV5-5	.	.	TRBJ2-2	TGTGCCGAACTCGGGGGGGAGCTGTTTTTT	CAELGGELFF
TRBV15	.	.	TRBJ1-2	TGTGCCACCAGCAGAGGGGGGGAGGGGCAAGGCTACACCTTC	CATSRGGEGQGYTF
TRBV9	.	.	TRBJ2-7	TGTGCCAGCAGCGTCCAGGGGAACCTCTACGAGCAGTACTTC	CASSVQGNLYEQYF
TRBV11-1	.	TRBD2	TRBJ2-7	TGTGCCAGCAGCCCTCGTAGGAGCGGGGGGCCGAGCTCCTACGAGCAGTACTTC	CASSPRRSGGPSSYEQYF
TRBV11-3	.	TRBD1	TRBJ2-1	TGTGCCAGCAGCTCCCATCGGGACAGCAATGAGCAGTTCTTC	CASSSHRDSNEQFF
TRBV9	.	TRBD1	TRBJ2-3	TGTGCCAGCAGCGCTGCCGTGGGACAGGGGTCAGATACGCAGTATTTT	CASSAAVGQGSDTQYF
TRBV7-2	.	TRBD1	TRBJ1-6	TGTGCCAGCAGCTTAGGGGGAGGACAGGCCGGTATCCACTTT	CASSLGGGQAGIHF
TRBV7-3	.	TRBD2	TRBJ2-7	TGTGCCAGCAGCTTGGGAGCGGGGGGTGGCTACGAGCAGTACTTC	CASSLGAGGGYEQYF
TRBV7-6	.	TRBD1	TRBJ2-2	TGTGCCAGCAGCTTTTCGGGGACAGGGGGTGACGGGGAGCTGTTTTTT	CASSFSGTGGDGELFF
TRBV28	.	.	TRBJ2-7	TGTGCCAGCAGTTTTCCTAGGAGCTTTGTCGGCGAGCAGTACTTC	CASSFPRSFVGEQYF
TRBV6-1	.	TRBD1	TRBJ2-1	TGTGCCAGCAGTGAAAGACAGGGACCCTACAATGAGCAGTTCTTC	CASSERQGPYNEQFF
TRBV13	.	.	TRBJ2-2	TGTGCCAGCAGCTTGGGAACGGGGGGCAGAAACACCGGGGAGCTGTTTTTT	CASSLGTGGRNTGELFF
TRBV28	.	.	TRBJ1-2	TGTGCCAGCAGCGTGATACAGGGTGTTGATGGCTACACCTTC	CASSVIQGVDGYTF
TRBV6-1	.	TRBD2	TRBJ2-7	TGTGCCAGCAGTGAAAGGCGGGGGGGTAAACGAGCCTACGAGCAGTACTTC	CASSERRGGKRAYEQYF
TRBV28	.	.	TRBJ1-3	TGTGCCAGCAGTTTAGTCGGGACAAGAAACACCATATATTTT	CASSLVGTRNTIYF
TRBV28	few	TRBD1	TRBJ1-2	TGTGCCAGCAGTCCCCCCGGGACAGTATTTGATGGCTACACCTTC	CASSPPGTVFDGYTF
TRBV9	.	TRBD2	TRBJ2-7	TGTGCCAGCAGCGGCACCGGGACTAGCGGGGCCTACGAGCAGTACTTC	CASSGTGTSGAYEQYF
TRBV28	.	TRBD1	TRBJ1-2	TGTGCCAGCAGTCTAACAGGGGGACCCCGCTATGGCTACACCTTC	CASSLTGGPRYGYTF
TRBV6-5	.	.	TRBJ2-2	TGTGCCAGCAGACCAGTCCGGGACACCGGGGAGCTGTTTTTT	CASRPVRDTGELFF
TRBV5-1	.	.	TRBJ1-1	TGCGCCAGCAACCCGGGACAAAAGAACACTGAAGCTTTCTTT	CASNPGQKNTEAFF
TRBV7-6	once	.	TRBJ1-3	TGTGCCAGCAGCTCTGGCGGTGCAGGAAACACCATATATTTT	CASSSGGAGNTIYF
TRBV6-1	.	.	TRBJ2-4	TGTGCCAGCCTCCCCTCACAGGCCACCAAAAACATTCAGTACTTC	CASLPSQATKNIQYF
TRBV4-3	.	TRBD1	TRBJ1-2	TGCGCCAGCAGCCCAACCGGGACAGGAGCTTTCTATGGCTACACCTTC	CASSPTGTGAFYGYTF
TRBV15	.	.	TRBJ1-1	TGTGCCACCAGCATAGCAAACACTGAAGCTTTCTTT	CATSIANTEAFF
TRBV6-6	.	.	TRBJ2-3	TGTGCCAGCACCCAGGAAGATACGCAGTATTTT	CASTQEDTQYF
TRBV25-1	.	TRBD1	TRBJ1-2	TGTGCCAGCAGTGACGAGAGACAGGGCGGGTATGGCTACACCTTC	CASSDERQGGYGYTF
TRBV7-7	.	TRBD1	TRBJ2-7	TGTGCTAGCAGCGGCGGACAGGGCTTAGAGCAGTACTTC	CASSGGQGLEQYF